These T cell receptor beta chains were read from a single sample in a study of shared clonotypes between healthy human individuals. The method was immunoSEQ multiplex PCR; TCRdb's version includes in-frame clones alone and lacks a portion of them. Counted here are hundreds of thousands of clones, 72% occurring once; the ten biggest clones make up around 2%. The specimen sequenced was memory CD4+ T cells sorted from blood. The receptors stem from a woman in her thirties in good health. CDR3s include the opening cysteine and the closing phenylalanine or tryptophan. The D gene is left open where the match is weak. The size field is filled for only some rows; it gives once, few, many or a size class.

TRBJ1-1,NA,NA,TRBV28,CASSFVSLTEAFF,TGTGCCAGCAGTTTCGTATCTCTCACTGAAGCTTTCTTT
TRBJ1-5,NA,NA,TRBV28,CASSSPPYSHNQPQHF,TGTGCCAGCAGTTCCCCTCCATACTCTCACAATCAGCCCCAGCATTTT
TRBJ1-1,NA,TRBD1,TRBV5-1,CASSRDRGGTEAFF,TGCGCCAGCAGCAGGGACAGGGGTGGGACTGAAGCTTTCTTT
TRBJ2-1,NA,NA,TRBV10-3,CAITQGASRNNEQFF,TGTGCCATCACCCAAGGGGCTAGCAGAAACAATGAGCAGTTCTTC
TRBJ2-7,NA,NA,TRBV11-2,CASSSGPYSSYEQYF,TGTGCCAGCAGCTCGGGACCTTATAGCTCCTACGAGCAGTACTTC
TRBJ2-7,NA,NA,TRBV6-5,CASSYVVDSSYEQYF,TGTGCCAGCAGTTACGTGGTGGACAGCTCCTACGAGCAGTACTTC
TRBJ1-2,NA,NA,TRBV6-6,CASSYLDGRVYTF,TGTGCCAGCAGTTACTTAGACGGAAGAGTCTACACCTTC
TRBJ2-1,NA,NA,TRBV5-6,CASSFLWEAGSNEQFF,TGTGCCAGCAGCTTCCTTTGGGAGGCCGGGTCGAATGAGCAGTTCTTC
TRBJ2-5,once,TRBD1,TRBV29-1,CSVGQGVTGQETQYF,TGCAGCGTTGGACAGGGGGTGACGGGCCAAGAGACCCAGTACTTC
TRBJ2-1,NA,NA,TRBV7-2,CASSTWAGESNEQFF,TGTGCCAGCAGTACTTGGGCAGGGGAGTCGAATGAGCAGTTCTTC
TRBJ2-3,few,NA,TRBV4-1,CASTSKGEGRDTQYF,TGCGCCAGCACTTCAAAAGGGGAAGGTAGAGATACGCAGTATTTT
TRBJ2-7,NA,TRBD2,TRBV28,CASILAGDSYEQYF,TGTGCCAGCATCCTAGCGGGAGATAGCTACGAGCAGTACTTC
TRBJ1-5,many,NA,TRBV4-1,CASSSTGLNNQPQHF,TGCGCCAGCAGCTCCACGGGGCTTAACAATCAGCCCCAGCATTTT
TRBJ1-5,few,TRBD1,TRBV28,CASSPQDRVNQPQHF,TGTGCCAGCAGTCCACAGGACAGGGTAAATCAGCCCCAGCATTTT
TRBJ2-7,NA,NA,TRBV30,CAWSLQDEQYF,TGTGCCTGGAGCCTTCAGGACGAGCAGTACTTC
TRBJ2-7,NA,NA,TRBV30,CAWRTGALSYEQYF,TGTGCCTGGAGAACGGGGGCCCTATCCTACGAGCAGTACTTC
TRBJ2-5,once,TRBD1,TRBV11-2,CASSSGTGIETQYF,TGTGCCAGCAGCTCCGGGACAGGGATAGAGACCCAGTACTTC
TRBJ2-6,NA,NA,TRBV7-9,CASSSPPGRNGANVLTF,TGTGCCAGCAGCTCACCCCCCGGGAGAAATGGGGCCAACGTCCTGACTTTC
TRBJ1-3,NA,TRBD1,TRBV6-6,CASSYGTGSGNTIYF,TGTGCCAGCAGTTACGGGACAGGCTCTGGAAACACCATATATTTT
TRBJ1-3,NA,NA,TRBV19,CASSRGSYSGNTIYF,TGTGCCAGTAGTCGGGGGTCCTACTCTGGAAACACCATATATTTT
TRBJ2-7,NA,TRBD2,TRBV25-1,CASSPSGGGGEQYF,TGTGCCAGCTCTCCTAGCGGGGGGGGTGGTGAGCAGTACTTC
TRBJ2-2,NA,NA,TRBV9,CASSSQGTGELFF,TGTGCCAGCAGCTCGCAGGGGACCGGGGAGCTGTTTTTT
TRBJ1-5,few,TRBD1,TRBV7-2,CASSLGQGQGQPQHF,TGTGCCAGCAGCTTAGGACAGGGGCAGGGTCAGCCCCAGCATTTT
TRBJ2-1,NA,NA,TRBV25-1,CASRPTSSEQFF,TGTGCCAGCAGACCAACTAGCAGTGAGCAGTTCTTC
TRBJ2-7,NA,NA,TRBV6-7,CASSETGDEQYF,TGTGCCAGCAGTGAGACGGGAGACGAGCAGTACTTC
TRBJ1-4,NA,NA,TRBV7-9,CASSQAGIRVSNEKLFF,TGTGCCAGCAGCCAAGCAGGGATCCGGGTCTCTAATGAAAAACTGTTTTTT
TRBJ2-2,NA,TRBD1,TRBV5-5,CASSPRQGSGELFF,TGTGCCAGCAGCCCTCGACAGGGGTCCGGGGAGCTGTTTTTT
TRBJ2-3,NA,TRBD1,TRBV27,CASSLDRGQGGDTQYF,TGTGCCAGCAGTTTAGACCGAGGACAGGGAGGAGATACGCAGTATTTT
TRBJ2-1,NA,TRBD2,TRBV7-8,CASSLAAVAGSSYNEQFF,TGTGCCAGCAGCTTAGCGGCCGTAGCGGGGTCCTCCTACAATGAGCAGTTCTTC
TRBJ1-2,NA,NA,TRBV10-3,CAISSEEGYGYTF,TGTGCCATCTCCTCAGAAGAGGGCTATGGCTACACCTTC
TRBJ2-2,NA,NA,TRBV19,CASSIARGTGELFF,TGTGCCAGTAGTATAGCAAGGGGTACCGGGGAGCTGTTTTTT
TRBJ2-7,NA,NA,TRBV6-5,CASSSGTDYEQYF,TGTGCCAGCAGTTCCGGGACGGACTACGAGCAGTACTTC
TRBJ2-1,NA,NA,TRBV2,CASSVVEQFF,TGTGCCAGCAGTGTCGTTGAGCAGTTCTTC
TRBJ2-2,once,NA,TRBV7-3,CASSSSSANTGELFF,TGTGCCAGCAGCTCCAGCAGCGCTAACACCGGGGAGCTGTTTTTT
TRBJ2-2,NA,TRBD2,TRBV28,CASSSIAGVGTGELFF,TGTGCCAGCAGCTCAATAGCGGGAGTCGGAACCGGGGAGCTGTTTTTT
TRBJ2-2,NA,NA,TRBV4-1,CASSQGYGRRREYTGELFF,TGCGCCAGCAGCCAGGGGTACGGAAGGCGTCGGGAATACACCGGGGAGCTGTTTTTT
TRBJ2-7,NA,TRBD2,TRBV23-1,CASSPGTACQAGRDEQYF,TGCGCCAGCAGTCCCGGGACCGCCTGCCAAGCGGGAAGGGACGAGCAGTACTTC
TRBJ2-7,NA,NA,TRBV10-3,CAISESTGNEQYF,TGTGCCATCAGTGAGTCGACGGGAAACGAGCAGTACTTC
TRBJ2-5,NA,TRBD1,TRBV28,CASGQAQETQYF,TGTGCCAGCGGACAGGCCCAAGAGACCCAGTACTTC
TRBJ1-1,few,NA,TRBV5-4,CASSLYGTNTEAFF,TGTGCCAGCAGCTTGTACGGAACGAACACTGAAGCTTTCTTT
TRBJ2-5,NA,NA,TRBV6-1,CASSGYLAATQYF,TGTGCCAGCAGTGGATATTTGGCGGCGACCCAGTACTTC
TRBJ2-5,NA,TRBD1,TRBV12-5,CASGLVQGQGGETQYF,TGTGCTAGTGGTTTGGTACAAGGACAGGGGGGTGAGACCCAGTACTTC
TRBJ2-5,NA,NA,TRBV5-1,CASSTGTPRGTQETQYF,TGCGCCAGCAGCACCGGGACGCCCCGAGGGACTCAAGAGACCCAGTACTTC
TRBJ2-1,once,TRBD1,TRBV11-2,CASSQDRGDNYEQFF,TGTGCCAGCAGCCAGGACAGGGGCGATAATTATGAGCAGTTCTTC
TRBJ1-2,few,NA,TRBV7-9,CASSPEVSNYGYTF,TGTGCCAGCAGCCCCGAGGTTTCTAACTATGGCTACACCTTC
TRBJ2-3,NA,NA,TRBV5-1,CASSLGPAAGSTDTQYF,TGCGCCAGCAGCTTGGGCCCAGCGGCGGGGAGCACAGATACGCAGTATTTT
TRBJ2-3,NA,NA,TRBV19,CASSPGQTTDTQYF,TGTGCCAGTTCCCCGGGACAAACCACAGATACGCAGTATTTT
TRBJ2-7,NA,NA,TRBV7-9,CASSWRQDSYEQYF,TGTGCCAGCAGCTGGCGACAGGATTCCTACGAGCAGTACTTC
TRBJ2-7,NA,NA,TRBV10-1,CASSDPAKPYEQYF,TGCGCCAGCAGTGACCCGGCAAAACCCTACGAGCAGTACTTC
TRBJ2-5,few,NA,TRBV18,CASSPGGQRGTQYF,TGTGCCAGCTCACCAGGGGGCCAGCGGGGGACCCAGTACTTC